These T cell receptor beta chains were read from a single sample in a study of blood T cell repertoires in COVID-19. Method: immunoSEQ multiplex PCR; TCRdb's copy keeps in-frame clones and lacks some. In the table there are over 300,000 clones, 75% to 90% of which are singletons. Input material: PBMCs or T cells enriched from blood (not recorded which). The origin of the receptors is a man aged 25 to 45 who had recovered from COVID-19. The CDR3 runs from the conserved cysteine through the conserved F or W. The D gene is left open where the match is weak. Part of the rows lack a size; the others show once, few, many or a class for expanded clones.

len,d_gene,abundance,v_gene,j_gene,CDR3aa,CDR3nt
16,TRBD1,.,TRBV24-1,TRBJ2-1,CATSGGQGGEDNEQFF,TGTGCCACCAGTGGGGGACAGGGGGGTGAAGACAATGAGCAGTTCTTC
15,.,.,TRBV5-1,TRBJ2-2,CASSAGTPDTGELFF,TGCGCCAGCAGCGCCGGGACTCCCGACACCGGGGAGCTGTTTTTT
14,.,.,TRBV30,TRBJ1-4,CALKARGLEEKLFF,TGTGCTCTCAAGGCCCGGGGGTTAGAGGAAAAACTGTTTTTT
15,TRBD1,once,TRBV30,TRBJ2-3,CAWSLGTALTDTQYF,TGTGCCTGGAGTCTCGGGACAGCGCTCACAGATACGCAGTATTTT
17,TRBD2,.,TRBV5-4,TRBJ2-3,CASSPPYGGGTTDTQYF,TGTGCCAGCAGCCCTCCTTACGGCGGGGGGACCACAGATACGCAGTATTTT
11,.,.,TRBV27,TRBJ1-1,CASRGGTEAFF,TGTGCCAGCAGGGGCGGGACTGAAGCTTTCTTT
15,TRBD1,.,TRBV3-1/TRBV3-2,TRBJ1-6,CASSQTGGMNSPLHF,TGTGCCAGCAGCCAGACAGGGGGTATGAATTCACCCCTCCACTTT
14,.,.,TRBV5-6,TRBJ1-5,CASSHEGGGQPQHF,TGTGCCAGCAGCCACGAGGGGGGAGGGCAGCCCCAGCATTTT
13,.,.,TRBV12-3/TRBV12-4,TRBJ1-5,CASSFGGGQPQHF,TGTGCCAGCAGTTTTGGGGGAGGTCAGCCCCAGCATTTT
14,TRBD1,.,TRBV2,TRBJ1-1,CASRDRELNTEAFF,TGTGCCAGCAGGGACAGGGAGCTGAACACTGAAGCTTTCTTT
16,TRBD2,.,TRBV7-9,TRBJ2-1,CASSLLAGGHYNEQFF,TGTGCCAGCAGCTTACTAGCGGGGGGGCACTACAATGAGCAGTTCTTC
10,.,.,TRBV20-1,TRBJ1-4,CSAENEKLFF,TGCAGTGCTGAGAATGAAAAACTGTTTTTT
16,TRBD1,.,TRBV6-2/TRBV6-3,TRBJ1-1,CASSRGTVSMNTEAFF,TGTGCCAGCAGTCGGGGGACAGTATCGATGAACACTGAAGCTTTCTTT
14,TRBD1,.,TRBV7-9,TRBJ1-4,CASSFDRDSEKLFF,TGTGCCAGCAGCTTTGACAGGGACAGTGAAAAACTGTTTTTT
13,.,.,TRBV2,TRBJ2-5,CASNIEGLETQYF,TGTGCCAGCAATATCGAGGGTTTAGAGACCCAGTACTTC
17,.,few,TRBV7-2,TRBJ2-7,CASSWRPTGSIAYEQYF,TGTGCCAGCAGCTGGCGCCCCACAGGGAGCATTGCCTACGAGCAGTACTTC
14,.,.,TRBV7-2,TRBJ1-2,CASSLGTPAHGYTF,TGTGCCAGCAGCTTGGGGACACCAGCTCATGGCTACACCTTC
15,TRBD2,.,TRBV30,TRBJ2-7,CAWSHTSGGVLEQYF,TGTGCCTGGAGTCATACTAGCGGGGGGGTCTTGGAGCAGTACTTC
10,.,.,TRBV20-1,TRBJ1-2,CSATAVGYTF,TGCAGTGCTACGGCGGTTGGCTACACCTTC
14,.,.,TRBV5-1,TRBJ1-2,CASSPDATGSGYTF,TGCGCCAGCAGCCCGGACGCGACAGGTAGTGGCTACACCTTC
14,.,.,TRBV7-2,TRBJ2-7,CASSLEQGSYEQYF,TGTGCCAGCAGCTTGGAACAGGGATCCTACGAGCAGTACTTC
12,.,few,TRBV7-8,TRBJ1-1,CASRRGGTEAFF,TGTGCCAGCAGGCGGGGGGGCACTGAAGCTTTCTTT
15,TRBD1,.,TRBV10-1,TRBJ2-3,CASSFRTGLTDTQYF,TGCGCCAGCAGCTTTCGGACAGGGCTGACAGATACGCAGTATTTT
19,TRBD2,.,TRBV4-2,TRBJ2-3,CASSLILAGDRVGTDTQYF,TGTGCCAGCAGTCTAATTCTGGCGGGGGACCGGGTCGGCACAGATACGCAGTATTTT
15,.,.,TRBV4-2,TRBJ1-3,CASSQEASSGNTIYF,TGTGCCAGCAGCCAAGAAGCTAGTTCTGGAAACACCATATATTTT
20,TRBD2,.,TRBV3-1/TRBV3-2,TRBJ2-2,CASSQDGWLAGGMNTGELFF,TGTGCCAGCAGCCAAGATGGTTGGCTAGCGGGGGGGATGAACACCGGGGAGCTGTTTTTT
14,TRBD1,.,TRBV25-1,TRBJ1-4,CASSEAGGHEKLFF,TGTGCCAGCAGTGAAGCAGGGGGGCATGAAAAACTGTTTTTT
15,.,.,TRBV6-5,TRBJ2-6,CASSFDSSGANVLTF,TGTGCCAGCAGTTTTGATAGCTCTGGGGCCAACGTCCTGACTTTC
16,.,.,TRBV20-1,TRBJ1-1,CSASDRARGMNTEAFF,TGCAGTGCTAGTGATCGGGCCCGAGGGATGAACACTGAAGCTTTCTTT
14,TRBD1,few,TRBV2,TRBJ1-5,CASSGTGSHQPQHF,TGTGCCAGCAGCGGGACAGGGTCACATCAGCCCCAGCATTTT
16,TRBD1,.,TRBV6-5,TRBJ1-2,CASSSGTGGGFDGYTF,TGTGCCAGCAGTTCCGGGACAGGGGGCGGATTCGATGGCTACACCTTC
14,.,.,TRBV12-5,TRBJ1-1,CASGLEGGYTEAFF,TGTGCTAGTGGACTAGAGGGCGGCTACACTGAAGCTTTCTTT
13,.,.,TRBV3-1/TRBV3-2,TRBJ1-6,CASRRTANSPLHF,TGTGCCAGCAGGCGGACAGCCAATTCACCCCTCCACTTT
15,TRBD1,.,TRBV10-3,TRBJ2-7,CAISQGAYEEYEQYF,TGTGCCATCAGTCAGGGGGCTTATGAGGAGTACGAGCAGTACTTC
16,.,.,TRBV18,TRBJ2-3,CASSPSGTLYTDTQYF,TGTGCCAGCTCACCATCCGGGACTCTTTACACAGATACGCAGTATTTT
11,.,.,TRBV20-1,TRBJ1-1,CSAHEKTEAFF,TGCAGTGCTCACGAGAAGACTGAAGCTTTCTTT
16,TRBD1,few,TRBV5-6,TRBJ2-1,CASSPIQTGPLGEQFF,TGTGCCAGCAGCCCTATCCAGACAGGGCCTTTGGGTGAGCAGTTCTTC
16,TRBD1,.,TRBV11-3,TRBJ2-5,CASSPRTGGVGETQYF,TGTGCCAGCAGCCCCCGGACAGGGGGCGTAGGGGAGACCCAGTACTTC
15,TRBD2,.,TRBV2,TRBJ2-1,CASLRLAGAHNEQFF,TGTGCCAGCTTACGACTAGCGGGGGCCCACAATGAGCAGTTCTTC
14,TRBD1,.,TRBV5-1,TRBJ1-1,CASSKDREGTEAFF,TGCGCCAGCAGCAAGGACAGGGAGGGGACTGAAGCTTTCTTT
15,.,.,TRBV11-2,TRBJ2-3,CASSRRDFFTDTQYF,TGTGCCAGCAGCCGACGGGACTTCTTCACAGATACGCAGTATTTT
11,.,.,TRBV20-1,TRBJ2-7,CSARDLEEQYF,TGCAGTGCTAGAGATCTAGAAGAGCAGTACTTC
15,TRBD2,.,TRBV5-8,TRBJ2-5,CASRTGTSGQETQYF,TGTGCCAGCAGAACCGGGACTAGCGGCCAAGAGACCCAGTACTTC
17,.,.,TRBV6-1,TRBJ1-4,CASSEAVYLATNEKLFF,TGTGCCAGCAGTGAAGCGGTCTATCTTGCAACTAATGAAAAACTGTTTTTT
15,TRBD1,.,TRBV3-1/TRBV3-2,TRBJ1-3,CASSQRTGAGNTIYF,TGTGCCAGCAGCCAAAGGACAGGGGCTGGAAACACCATATATTTT